This T cell receptor beta chain was retrieved from a study of response to subunit inactivated influenza vaccine. Study results and limitations: New T cells are recruited in small numbers by each seasonal influenza vaccination, according to the authors' suggestion.

With regard to this clonotype: What it binds is unknown.

TCRdb itself ran the RT-PCR reads through MiXCR, one entry per CDR3 protein. In the table there are roughly 710,000 distinct CDR3 sequences, about 15% of which are singletons. V was shortened by 1 base and J by 8 bases, with 12 bases between the two germline ends. CDR1 and CDR2 from the germline V gene are DFQATT and SNEGSKA (reference sequence). This CDR3 has 12 residues. Material: PBMCs from blood, obtained less than 15 days before vaccination. The rearrangement joins TRBV20-1 to TRBJ2-7; no definite D call. The receptor's source is a man aged 50-60 years who received an inactivated influenza vaccine. DNA of the CDR3: TGCAGTGCTAGAGTACCGGCCGCACAGCAGTACTTC. Its protein product is CSARVPAAQQYF.